The entry below describes one T cell receptor beta chain. This sample is drawn from a study of CXCR3-negative and CXCR3-positive naive CD8 T cells. 5' RACE with UMI labels generated the TRB cDNA libraries. TCRdb re-analyzed the 5' RACE reads; it lists each CDR3 protein once, without DNA. This repertoire includes 50,000 to 65,000 distinct CDR3 sequences. This CDR3 comprises 16 residues. Germline V gene sequence: CDR1 SGHVS, CDR2 FNYEAQ. The receptor comes from a human donor in good health. Some clones in this sample may be carry-over from other donors' samples. The sample comprised naive CXCR3- CD8+ T cells from blood. Noted subset: CD45RO-CCR7+CD27+CD95- naive CD8+ T cells lacking CXCR3 (TNR3-). The chain links TRBV7-6 to TRBJ2-5; TCRdb designates TRBD1, a call that cannot be tested without DNA. CDR3 in amino acids: CASSLAGGIVRETQYF.